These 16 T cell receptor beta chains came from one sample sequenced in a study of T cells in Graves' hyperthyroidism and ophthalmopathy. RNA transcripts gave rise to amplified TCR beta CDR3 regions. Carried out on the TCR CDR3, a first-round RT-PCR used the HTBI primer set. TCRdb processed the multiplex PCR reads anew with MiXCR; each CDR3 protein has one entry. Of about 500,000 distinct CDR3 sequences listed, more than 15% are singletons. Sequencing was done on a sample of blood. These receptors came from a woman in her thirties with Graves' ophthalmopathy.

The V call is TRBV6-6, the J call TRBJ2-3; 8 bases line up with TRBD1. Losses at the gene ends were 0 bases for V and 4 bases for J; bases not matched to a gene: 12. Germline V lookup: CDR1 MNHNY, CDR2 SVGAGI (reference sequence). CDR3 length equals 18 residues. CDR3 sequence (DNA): TGTGCCAGCAGTTACTCGATAATATCGGACAGGGTTCCAGATACGCAGTATTTT. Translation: CASSYSIISDRVPDTQYF.

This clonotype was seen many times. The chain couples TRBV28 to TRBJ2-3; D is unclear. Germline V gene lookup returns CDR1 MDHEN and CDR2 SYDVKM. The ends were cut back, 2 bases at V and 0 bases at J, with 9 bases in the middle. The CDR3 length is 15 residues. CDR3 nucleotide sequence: TGTGCCAGCAGTTTAGGGCGGCCTAGCACAGATACGCAGTATTTT. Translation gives CASSLGRPSTDTQYF.

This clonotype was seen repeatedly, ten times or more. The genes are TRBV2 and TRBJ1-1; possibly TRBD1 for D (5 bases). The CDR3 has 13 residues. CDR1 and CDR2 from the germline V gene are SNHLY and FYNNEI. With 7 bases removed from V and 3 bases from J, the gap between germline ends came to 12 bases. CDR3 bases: TGTGCCAGCAAGCGTGGCAGGGACACTGAAGCTTTCTTT. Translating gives CASKRGRDTEAFF.

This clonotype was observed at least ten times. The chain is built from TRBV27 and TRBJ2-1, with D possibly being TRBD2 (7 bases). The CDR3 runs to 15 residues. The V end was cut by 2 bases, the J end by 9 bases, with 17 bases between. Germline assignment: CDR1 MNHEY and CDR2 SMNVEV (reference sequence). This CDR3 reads CASSLQPRGAGEQFF. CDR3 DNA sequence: TGTGCCAGCAGTTTACAGCCCCGGGGGGCGGGTGAGCAGTTCTTC.

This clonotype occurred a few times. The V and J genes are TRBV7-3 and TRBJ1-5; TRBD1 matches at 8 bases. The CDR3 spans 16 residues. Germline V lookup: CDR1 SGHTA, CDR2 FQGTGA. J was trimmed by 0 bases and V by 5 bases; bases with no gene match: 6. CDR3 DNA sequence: TGTGCCAGCAGCCAGAGACAGGGGTTTAGCAATCAGCCCCAGCATTTT. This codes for CASSQRQGFSNQPQHF.

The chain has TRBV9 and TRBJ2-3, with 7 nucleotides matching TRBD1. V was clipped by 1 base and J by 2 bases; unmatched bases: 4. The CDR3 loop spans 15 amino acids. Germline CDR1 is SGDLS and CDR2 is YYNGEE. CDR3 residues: CASSVKGAVTDTQYF. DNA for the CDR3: TGTGCCAGCAGCGTAAAGGGGGCGGTCACAGATACGCAGTATTTT. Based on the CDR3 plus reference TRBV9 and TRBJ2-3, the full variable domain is DSGVTQTPKHLITATGQRVTLRCSPRSGDLSVYWYQQSLDQGLQFLIQYYNGEERAKGNILERFSAQQFPDLHSELNLSSLELGDSALYFCASSVKGAVTDTQYFGPGTRLTVL.

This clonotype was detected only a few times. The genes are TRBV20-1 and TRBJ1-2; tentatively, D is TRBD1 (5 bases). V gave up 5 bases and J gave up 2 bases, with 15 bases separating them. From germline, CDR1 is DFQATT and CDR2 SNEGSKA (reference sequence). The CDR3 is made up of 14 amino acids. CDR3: CSAPPGGGNYGYTF. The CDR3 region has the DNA TGCAGTGCTCCTCCCGGCGGGGGGAACTATGGCTACACCTTC.

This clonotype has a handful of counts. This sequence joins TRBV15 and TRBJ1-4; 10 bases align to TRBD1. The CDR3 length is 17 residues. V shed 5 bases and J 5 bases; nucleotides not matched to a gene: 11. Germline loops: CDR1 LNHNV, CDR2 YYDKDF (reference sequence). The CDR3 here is CATSGKSVGQGNEKLFF. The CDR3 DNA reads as TGTGCCACCAGCGGCAAATCTGTGGGACAGGGGAATGAAAAACTGTTTTTT.

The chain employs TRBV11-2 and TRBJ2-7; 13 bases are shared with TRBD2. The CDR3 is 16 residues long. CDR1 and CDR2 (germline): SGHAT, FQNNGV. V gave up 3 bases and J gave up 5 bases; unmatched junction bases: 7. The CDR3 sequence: CASSFRTSGSTNEQYF. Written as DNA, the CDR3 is TGTGCCAGCAGCTTCCGGACTAGCGGGAGTACAAACGAGCAGTACTTC.

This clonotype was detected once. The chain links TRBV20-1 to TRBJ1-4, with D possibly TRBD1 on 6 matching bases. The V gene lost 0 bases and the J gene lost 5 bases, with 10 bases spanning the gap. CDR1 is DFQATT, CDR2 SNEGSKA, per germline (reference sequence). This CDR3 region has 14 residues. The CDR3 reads CSARDGGGNEKLFF. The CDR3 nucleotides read TGCAGTGCTAGAGATGGCGGGGGCAATGAAAAACTGTTTTTT.

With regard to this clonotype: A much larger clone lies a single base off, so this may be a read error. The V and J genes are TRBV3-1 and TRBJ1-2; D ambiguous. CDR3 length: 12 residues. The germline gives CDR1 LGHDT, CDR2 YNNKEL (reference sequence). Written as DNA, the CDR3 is TGTGCCAACAGCCAAGGGCAGCATGGCTACACCTTC. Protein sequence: CANSQGQHGYTF.

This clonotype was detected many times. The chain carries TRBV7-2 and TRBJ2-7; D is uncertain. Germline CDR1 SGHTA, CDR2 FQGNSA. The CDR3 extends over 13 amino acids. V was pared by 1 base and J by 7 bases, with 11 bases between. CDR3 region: CASSLDSVGEQYF. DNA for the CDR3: TGTGCCAGCAGCTTAGACTCCGTTGGGGAGCAGTACTTC.

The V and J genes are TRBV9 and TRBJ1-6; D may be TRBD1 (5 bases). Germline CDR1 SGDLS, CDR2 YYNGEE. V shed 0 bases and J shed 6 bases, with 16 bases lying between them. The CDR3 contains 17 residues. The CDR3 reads CASSVDGTQGLNSPLHF. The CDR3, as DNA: TGTGCCAGCAGCGTAGACGGGACCCAGGGCCTTAATTCACCCCTCCACTTT.

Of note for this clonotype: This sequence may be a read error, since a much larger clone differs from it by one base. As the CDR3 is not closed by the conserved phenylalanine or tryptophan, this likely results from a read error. Here the CDR3 reads CASSLSGTSSYEQYS. The CDR3 coding sequence is TGTGCCAGCAGTTTATCCGGGACTAGCTCCTACGAGCAGTACTCC. The chain has TRBV6-9 and TRBJ2-7; 8 nucleotides match TRBD2. CDR1 MNHGY and CDR2 SVAAGI come from the germline V gene. The CDR3 runs 15 residues. V lost 4 bases and J lost 0; bases outside the gene matches: 5.

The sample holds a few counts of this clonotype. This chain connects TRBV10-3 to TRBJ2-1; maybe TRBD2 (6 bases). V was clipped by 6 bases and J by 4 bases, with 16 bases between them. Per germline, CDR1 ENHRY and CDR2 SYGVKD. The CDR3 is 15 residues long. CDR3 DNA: TGTGCCATCAGGGGACGGGAGAGGGGATACAATGAGCAGTTCTTC. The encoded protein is CAIRGRERGYNEQFF.

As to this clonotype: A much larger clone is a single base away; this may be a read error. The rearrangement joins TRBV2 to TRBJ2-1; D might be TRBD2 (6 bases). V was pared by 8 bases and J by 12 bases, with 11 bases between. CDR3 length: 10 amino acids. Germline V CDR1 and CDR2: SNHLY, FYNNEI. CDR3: CASWRDGQFF. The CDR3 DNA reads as TGTGCCAGCTGGCGGGATGGGCAGTTCTTC.